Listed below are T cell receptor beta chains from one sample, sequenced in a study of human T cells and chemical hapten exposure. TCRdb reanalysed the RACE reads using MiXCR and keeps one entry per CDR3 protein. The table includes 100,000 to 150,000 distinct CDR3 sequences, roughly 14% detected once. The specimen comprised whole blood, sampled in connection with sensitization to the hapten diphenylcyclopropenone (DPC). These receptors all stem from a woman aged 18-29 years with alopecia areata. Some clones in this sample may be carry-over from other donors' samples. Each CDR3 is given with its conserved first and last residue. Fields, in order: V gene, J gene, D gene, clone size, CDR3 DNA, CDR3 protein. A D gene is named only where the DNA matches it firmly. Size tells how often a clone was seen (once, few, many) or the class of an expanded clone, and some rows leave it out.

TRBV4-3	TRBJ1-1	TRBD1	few	TGCGCCAGCAGCCAAGTGGCGACAGGGGGCACTGAAGCTTTCTTT	CASSQVATGGTEAFF
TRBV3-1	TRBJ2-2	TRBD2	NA	TGTGCCAGCAGCCGCCCCCTAGCGGGGGTCGACACCGGGGAGCTGTTTTTT	CASSRPLAGVDTGELFF
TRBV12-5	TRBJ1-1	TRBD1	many	TGTGCTAGTGGTTTGTCGACAGGGAATGAAGCTTTCTTT	CASGLSTGNEAFF
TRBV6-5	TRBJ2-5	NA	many	TGTGCCAGCAGCCCGACATGGGGCCAAGAGACCCAGTACTTC	CASSPTWGQETQYF
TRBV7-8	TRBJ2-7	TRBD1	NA	TGTGCCAGCAGCTTAGCCACCGGGACAGGGACCTACGAGCAGTACTTC	CASSLATGTGTYEQYF
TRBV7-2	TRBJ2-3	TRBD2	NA	TGTGCCAGCAGCCTCAACCTACTAGCGGGGGGCAAAGATACGCAGTATTTT	CASSLNLLAGGKDTQYF
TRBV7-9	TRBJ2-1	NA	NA	TGTGCCACCAAGGGGGGCTACAATGAGCAGTTCTTC	CATKGGYNEQFF
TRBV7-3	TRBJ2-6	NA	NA	TGTGCCAGCAGCTTAACAATTCCTCCTTTCTCTGGGGCCAACGTCCTGACTTTC	CASSLTIPPFSGANVLTF
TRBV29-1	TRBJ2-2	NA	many	TGCAGCGTTGAAGAGGGCAGGGGCCCCGGGGAGCTGTTTTTT	CSVEEGRGPGELFF
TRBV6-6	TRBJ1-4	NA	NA	TGTGCCAGCAGTTACTTCAGGGGAACTAATGAAAAACTGTTTTTT	CASSYFRGTNEKLFF
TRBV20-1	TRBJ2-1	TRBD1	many	TGCAGTGCTGCCGGGACAGCCTACAATGAGCAGTTCTTC	CSAAGTAYNEQFF
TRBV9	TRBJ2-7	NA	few	TGTGCCAGCAGCCCCCGAGGGGCATCAACCTACGAGCAGTACTTC	CASSPRGASTYEQYF
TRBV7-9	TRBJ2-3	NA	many	TGTGCCAGCAGCTTATTCCATTTT	CASSLFHF
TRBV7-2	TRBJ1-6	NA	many	TGTGCCAGCAGCCCGGCATCCTCCTATAATTCACCCCTCCACTTT	CASSPASSYNSPLHF
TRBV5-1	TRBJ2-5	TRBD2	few	TGCGCCAGCAGCTTGGGAGTGGCGGGGGAAGAGACCCAGTACTTC	CASSLGVAGEETQYF
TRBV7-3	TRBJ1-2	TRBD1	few	TGTGCCAGCAGCTTTGCCGGACAGGGGGCTGATGGCTACACCTTC	CASSFAGQGADGYTF
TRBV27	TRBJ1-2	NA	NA	TGTGCCAGCGGGGGGACACCTAATCGATATGGCTACACCTTC	CASGGTPNRYGYTF